A selection of T cell receptor beta chains follows, all from one sample in a study of blood T cell repertoires in COVID-19. Assay: immunoSEQ multiplex PCR; the TCRdb copy retains only in-frame clones and omits some. This sample has about 220,000 clones, with roughly 84% found just once. The source material was PBMCs or T cells enriched from blood (not recorded which). These receptors originate from a woman in her forties who had recovered from COVID-19. CDR3s include the opening cysteine and the closing phenylalanine or tryptophan. A D gene is named only where the DNA matches it firmly. A clone size is listed for some rows: how often the clone was seen (once, few, many), or a class if it is expanded.

v_call	j_call	d_call	clone_size	cdr3_aa	cdr3_nt
TRBV24-1	TRBJ1-5	TRBD1	NA	CATSDSGTEQPQHF	TGTGCCACCAGTGACTCCGGGACAGAACAGCCCCAGCATTTT
TRBV7-3	TRBJ1-3	TRBD1	NA	CASSSGTGPGNTIYF	TGTGCCAGCAGCTCCGGGACAGGACCTGGCAACACCATATATTTT
TRBV11-2	TRBJ2-1	TRBD2	NA	CASSSGTSGRNEQFF	TGTGCCAGCAGCTCCGGGACTAGCGGGAGAAATGAGCAGTTCTTC
TRBV6-5	TRBJ2-2	TRBD1	NA	CASSPGDSHTGELFF	TGTGCCAGCAGTCCCGGGGACAGTCACACCGGGGAGCTGTTTTTT
TRBV5-1	TRBJ2-1	TRBD2	NA	CASSLLAGGYNEQFF	TGCGCCAGCAGCTTGCTAGCGGGAGGGTACAATGAGCAGTTCTTC
TRBV7-9	TRBJ2-3	TRBD1	NA	CASSPTGVADTQYF	TGTGCCAGCAGCCCAACAGGGGTGGCAGATACGCAGTATTTT
TRBV18	TRBJ2-5	NA	NA	CASSPPTGQNVETQYF	TGTGCCAGCTCACCACCTACAGGGCAGAACGTAGAGACCCAGTACTTC
TRBV10-3	TRBJ2-1	TRBD2	NA	CAISDSLAGVRPEQFF	TGTGCCATCAGTGATTCCTTGGCGGGAGTAAGGCCTGAGCAGTTCTTC
TRBV5-4	TRBJ2-3	NA	NA	CASSQTGADTQYF	TGTGCCAGCAGCCAGACAGGCGCAGATACGCAGTATTTT
TRBV28	TRBJ1-5	TRBD1	NA	CASRRGLEQPQHF	TGTGCCAGCAGGAGGGGGCTTGAGCAGCCCCAGCATTTT
TRBV19	TRBJ1-6	NA	few	CASRSRGGDWSSPLHF	TGTGCCAGTAGATCTCGCGGGGGCGACTGGAGTTCACCCCTCCACTTT
TRBV10-3	TRBJ2-3	TRBD1	NA	CAISRGSNTDTQYF	TGTGCCATCAGCAGGGGGAGTAACACAGATACGCAGTATTTT
TRBV18	TRBJ2-5	TRBD2	NA	CASSPPGGPDETQYF	TGTGCCAGCTCACCACCGGGAGGGCCAGATGAGACCCAGTACTTC
TRBV19	TRBJ2-2	TRBD2	NA	CASHTSGGLTGELFF	TGTGCCAGTCACACTAGCGGGGGACTCACCGGGGAGCTGTTTTTT
TRBV11-2	TRBJ2-5	NA	NA	CASSLNRVPQETQYF	TGTGCCAGCAGCCTAAACAGGGTCCCCCAAGAGACCCAGTACTTC
TRBV3-1/TRBV3-2	TRBJ1-2	TRBD1	NA	CASSPGTAYGYTF	TGTGCCAGCAGCCCAGGGACAGCCTATGGCTACACCTTC
TRBV5-4	TRBJ2-1	TRBD2	NA	CASSLVGAGSIIEQFF	TGTGCCAGCAGCTTGGTTGGAGCGGGGAGTATTATCGAGCAGTTCTTC
TRBV3-1/TRBV3-2	TRBJ1-2	NA	NA	CASSQDSWGPIYGYTF	TGTGCCAGCAGCCAAGATAGCTGGGGGCCTATCTATGGCTACACCTTC
TRBV3-1/TRBV3-2	TRBJ1-2	NA	NA	CASSHGQNGYTF	TGTGCCAGCAGCCATGGACAGAATGGCTACACCTTC
TRBV6-2/TRBV6-3	TRBJ1-5	NA	NA	CASSLLTGIQPQHF	TGTGCCAGCAGTTTGTTAACAGGTATACAGCCCCAGCATTTT
TRBV18	TRBJ1-2	TRBD1	NA	CASSQDRNYGYTF	TGTGCCAGCTCCCAGGACAGGAACTATGGCTACACCTTC
TRBV19	TRBJ1-1	TRBD1	NA	CASERGGVNTEAFF	TGTGCCAGTGAAAGAGGGGGCGTGAACACTGAAGCTTTCTTT
TRBV7-2	TRBJ2-7	NA	few	CASSLVGAYEQYF	TGTGCCAGCAGCTTAGTCGGTGCTTACGAGCAGTACTTC
TRBV15	TRBJ2-1	TRBD1	NA	CATSVWDREGGEQFF	TGTGCCACCAGCGTCTGGGACAGGGAAGGGGGTGAGCAGTTCTTC
TRBV4-1	TRBJ1-5	NA	NA	CASSQEGAGSNQPQHF	TGCGCCAGCAGCCAAGAGGGGGCAGGGAGCAATCAGCCCCAGCATTTT
TRBV10-3	TRBJ2-7	TRBD2	NA	CAISAGLAGSSYEQYF	TGTGCCATCAGTGCGGGACTAGCGGGAAGCTCCTACGAGCAGTACTTC
TRBV2	TRBJ2-1	TRBD2	NA	CATEAGNGNEQFF	TGTGCCACCGAAGCGGGAAATGGGAATGAGCAGTTCTTC
TRBV19	TRBJ1-1	NA	NA	CASSIEGYRMEANTEAFF	TGTGCCAGTAGTATAGAGGGGTACCGGATGGAGGCGAACACTGAAGCTTTCTTT